This TCR beta chain was obtained from a study of blood T cell repertoires in COVID-19. On the study more broadly: Some COVID-19 samples were acute and others convalescent; all came from the United States, Italy and Spain.

This clone was seen a few times. The V gene's germline CDR1 is SGHTA and CDR2 FQGTGA. The V end was cut by 2 bases, the J end by 0 bases, with 15 bases between. This CDR3 has 17 amino acids. Using immunoSEQ multiplex PCR, the repertoire was profiled, and TCRdb retains in-frame clones only, with some absent. The sample consists of around 200,000 clones, roughly 80% of them appearing once. The sequenced material came from peripheral blood. The V and J genes are TRBV7-3 and TRBJ2-3; weak D call: TRBD2 (5 bases). This clonotype was sampled from a woman in her seventies with acute or convalescent COVID-19. CDR3 sequence: CASSLGRPGISTDTQYF. CDR3 coding DNA: TGTGCCAGCAGCTTAGGTCGTCCGGGGATAAGCACAGATACGCAGTATTTT. Supplemented by reference TRBV7-3 and TRBJ2-3, the full variable domain reads GAGVSQTPSNKVTEKGKYVELRCDPISGHTALYWYRQSLGQGPEFLIYFQGTGAADDSGLPNDRFFAVRPEGSVSTLKIQRTERGDSAVYLCASSLGRPGISTDTQYFGPGTRLTVL.